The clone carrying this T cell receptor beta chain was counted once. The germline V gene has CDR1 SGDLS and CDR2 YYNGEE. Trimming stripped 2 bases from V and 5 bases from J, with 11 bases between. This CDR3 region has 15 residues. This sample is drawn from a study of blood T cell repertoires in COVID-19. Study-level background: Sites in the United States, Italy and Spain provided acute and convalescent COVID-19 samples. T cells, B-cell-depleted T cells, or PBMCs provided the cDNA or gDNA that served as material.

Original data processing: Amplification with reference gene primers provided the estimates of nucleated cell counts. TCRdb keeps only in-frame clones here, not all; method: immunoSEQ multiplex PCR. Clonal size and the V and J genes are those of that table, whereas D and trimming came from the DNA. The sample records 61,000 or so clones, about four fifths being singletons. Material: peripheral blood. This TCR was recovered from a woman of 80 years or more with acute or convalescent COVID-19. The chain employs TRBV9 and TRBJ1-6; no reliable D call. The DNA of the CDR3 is TGTGCCAGCAGCGTCAGTGACTCGAATAATTCACCCCTCCACTTT. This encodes CASSVSDSNNSPLHF. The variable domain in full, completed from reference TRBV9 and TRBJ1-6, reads DSGVTQTPKHLITATGQRVTLRCSPRSGDLSVYWYQQSLDQGLQFLIQYYNGEERAKGNILERFSAQQFPDLHSELNLSSLELGDSALYFCASSVSDSNNSPLHFGNGTRLTVT.